The 10 T cell receptor beta chains listed next were all sequenced from one sample in a study of T cell changes during pregnancy in multiple sclerosis. The repertoire was sequenced with immunoSEQ multiplex PCR; TCRdb's copy has only in-frame clones and lacks some. Of about 55,000 clones listed, approximately 94% are singletons. Specimen: CD8+ T cells from peripheral blood mononuclear cells, collected in the third trimester of pregnancy. All receptors come from a female donor with multiple sclerosis, enrolled in a pregnancy study.

The chain links TRBV5-4 to TRBJ1-2; 7 positions match TRBD1. CDR1 is SGHNT, CDR2 YYREEE, per germline (reference sequence). The trim removed 3 bases at V and 2 bases at J, leaving 4 bases unmatched. The CDR3 sequence is 14 residues long. Here the CDR3 DNA reads TGTGCCAGCAGCTGGGGACAGTCAAACTATGGCTACACCTTC. Amino acids: CASSWGQSNYGYTF.

V and J are TRBV23-1 and TRBJ2-7; 8 bases map to TRBD1. TRBV23-1 is an ORF for which the function is uncertain. The V and J ends lost 2 bases and 2 bases, in that order; junction bases with no gene match: 11. The CDR3 loop spans 17 amino acids. The CDR3 DNA follows: TGCGCCAGCAGTCAAAAACGACAGGGGCAGCTAGCCTACGAGCAGTACTTC. This gives the protein CASSQKRQGQLAYEQYF.

The chain joins TRBV4-1 to TRBJ2-1; D is perhaps TRBD2 (5 bases). Deletions cut 3 bases from V and 5 bases from J, with 14 bases between. The CDR3 is made up of 15 amino acids. The germline CDR1 and CDR2 sequences are MGHRA and YSYEKL. CDR3 protein: CASSQIGNFNNEQFF. CDR3 sequence (DNA): TGCGCCAGCAGCCAGATCGGGAACTTCAACAATGAGCAGTTCTTC.

The chain joins TRBV7-2 to TRBJ2-1; 14 bases line up with TRBD2. CDR1 SGHTA and CDR2 FQGNSA come from the germline V gene. The V gene end was trimmed by 2 bases and the J gene end by 7 bases; junction bases not matched to a gene: 10. CDR3 length equals 18 residues. CDR3 loop: CASSLRLAGGPENNEQFF. In DNA, the CDR3 is TGTGCCAGCAGCTTAAGACTAGCGGGAGGGCCGGAGAATAATGAGCAGTTCTTC.

This chain connects TRBV27 to TRBJ1-2; TRBD1 is a possible D gene (6 bases). Germline V CDR1 and CDR2: MNHEY, SMNVEV (reference sequence). Trimming cost V 3 bases and J 4 bases, with 9 bases left between them. The CDR3 has 13 amino acids. CDR3 residues: CASSLSTGYGYTF. CDR3 DNA: TGTGCCAGCAGTTTGTCGACAGGCTATGGCTACACCTTC.

This clone was detected only once. This rearrangement joins TRBV9 to TRBJ1-1, with 9 bases lining up with TRBD1. Germline values: CDR1 SGDLS, CDR2 YYNGEE. The CDR3 spans 15 residues. V lost 5 bases and J lost 3; bases outside the gene matches: 8. For the CDR3, the DNA is TGTGCCAGCAGTGGGATCCGGGACAGGGACACTGAAGCTTTCTTT. Amino acid sequence: CASSGIRDRDTEAFF.

The genes are TRBV4-1 and TRBJ1-5; perhaps TRBD1 as D (5 bases). CDR3 length: 15 amino acids. Trimming pared 6 bases from V and 4 bases from J, leaving 16 bases between. Germline CDR1 reads MGHRA; CDR2 reads YSYEKL. The chain's CDR3 is CASSRNVQGNQPQHF. As DNA, the CDR3 is TGCGCCAGCAGTCGCAACGTTCAGGGAAATCAGCCCCAGCATTTT.

The rearrangement joins TRBV4-1 to TRBJ2-7, with 11 bases fitting TRBD2. V shed 1 base, J shed 10 bases, and the junction held 9 bases outside the gene matches. Germline assignment: CDR1 MGHRA and CDR2 YSYEKL. The CDR3 is 15 amino acids. The CDR3 region has the DNA TGCGCCAGCAGCCAAGTTACTAGCGGGAGAGGGCAACAGTACTTC. It codes for CASSQVTSGRGQQYF.

This chain links TRBV5-4 with TRBJ2-1, with a weak D call TRBD1 (6 bases). Germline loops: CDR1 SGHNT, CDR2 YYREEE (reference sequence). V was shortened by 4 bases and J by 6 bases, with 17 bases between the two germline ends. This CDR3 comprises 15 residues. CDR3 loop: CASSPSGDTLNEQFF. In nucleotides, the CDR3 is TGTGCCAGCAGCCCCAGTGGGGACACCCTCAATGAGCAGTTCTTC.

V and J are TRBV6-1 and TRBJ2-1; 8 positions agree with TRBD1. This CDR3 comprises 16 residues. Trimming at V came to 4 bases and at J to 7 bases, leaving 12 bases not matched to a gene. CDR1 MNHNS and CDR2 SASEGT come from the germline V gene. The CDR3 nucleotides read TGTGCCAGCAGTGTAGGGGCCGACAGGGGAGGAAATGAGCAGTTCTTC. It translates to CASSVGADRGGNEQFF.